This T cell receptor (beta chain) was recorded in a study of blood T cells in healthy people across ages. Study-level information: The capture of about one barcoded beta molecule per two T cells was achieved by template switching. Study-wide findings and caveats: Per million T cells, TCR beta diversity dropped about linearly as age rose.

With a J-beta primer mix and a sample-barcoded 5' primer, a second PCR ran roughly 6 to 11 cycles. TCRdb redid the calling of the 5' RACE reads with MiXCR, one entry per CDR3 protein. The sample shows hundreds of thousands of distinct CDR3 sequences, 45% to 50% of them seen only once. This clonotype appeared a few times. No antigen is known for it. Healthy individuals of Caucasian origin from Russia, aged 6 to 90, served as donors. The sample, approximately 11 milliliters of peripheral blood, was drawn from each donor. CDR3 length: 11 residues. The V end lost 10 bases, the J end lost 3 bases, and 10 bases lay between the germline ends. Per germline, CDR1 ENHRY and CDR2 SYGVKD.

Sequencing was carried out using blood. This TCR came from a woman aged 60-75 years in good health. This chain joins TRBV10-3 and TRBJ2-7; TRBD2 might be the D (6 bases). In DNA, the CDR3 is TGTGCCACCGCCGGGGGCTACGAGCAGTACTTC. This gives the protein CATAGGYEQYF.